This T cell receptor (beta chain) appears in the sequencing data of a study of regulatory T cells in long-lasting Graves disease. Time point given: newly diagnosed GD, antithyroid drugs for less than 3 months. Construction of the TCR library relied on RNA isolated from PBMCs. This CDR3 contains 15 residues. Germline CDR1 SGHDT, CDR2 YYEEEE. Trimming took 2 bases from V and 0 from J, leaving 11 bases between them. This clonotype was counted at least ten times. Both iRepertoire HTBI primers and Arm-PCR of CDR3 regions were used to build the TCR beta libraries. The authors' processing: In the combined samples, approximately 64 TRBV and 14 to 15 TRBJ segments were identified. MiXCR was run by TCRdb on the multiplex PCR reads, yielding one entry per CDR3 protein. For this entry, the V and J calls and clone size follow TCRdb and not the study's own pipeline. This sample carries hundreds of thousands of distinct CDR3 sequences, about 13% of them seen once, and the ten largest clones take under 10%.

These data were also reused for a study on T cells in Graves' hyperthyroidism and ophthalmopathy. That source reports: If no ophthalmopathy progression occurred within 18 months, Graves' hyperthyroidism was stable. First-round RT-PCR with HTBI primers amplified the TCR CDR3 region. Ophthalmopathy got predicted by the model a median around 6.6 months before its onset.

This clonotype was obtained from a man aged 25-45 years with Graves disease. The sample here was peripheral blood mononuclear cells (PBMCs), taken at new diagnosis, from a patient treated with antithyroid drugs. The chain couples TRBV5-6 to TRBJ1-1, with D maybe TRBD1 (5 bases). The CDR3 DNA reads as TGTGCCAGCAGCTTCCTTCGGGACCTGAACACTGAAGCTTTCTTT. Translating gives CASSFLRDLNTEAFF.